These 24 T cell receptor beta chains originate from one sample sequenced in a study of blood T cell repertoires in COVID-19 (dated by TCRdb to 2020 to 2022). Libraries were made using the immunoSEQ multiplex PCR assay. The table was pulled from immuneACCESS by TCRdb, which kept in-frame rearrangements only. Such tables lose some clones; where checked, under half of the loss comes from unresolved V genes, and the rest has no known cause. The sample data list about 36,000 clones, and 90% of these were observed just once. Around 5% of the sample lies in the top ten. Sequenced: peripheral blood. The receptors shown here come from a human donor in a cohort sampled during active COVID-19.

This rearrangement joins TRBV28 to TRBJ2-7, with 8 bases lining up with TRBD1. This CDR3 is 15 amino acids long. Trimming cost V 5 bases and J 0 bases; bases outside gene matches: 6. Looked up from germline, CDR1 is MDHEN and CDR2 is SYDVKM. The CDR3 region is CASSDSGQASYEQYF. The CDR3 DNA reads as TGTGCCAGCAGTGACTCGGGACAGGCCTCCTACGAGCAGTACTTC. The full variable domain, with the rest looked up from reference TRBV28 and TRBJ2-7, is DVKVTQSSRYLVKRTGEKVFLECVQDMDHENMFWYRQDPGLGLRLIYFSYDVKMKEKGDIPEGYSVSREKKERFSLILESASTNQTSMYLCASSDSGQASYEQYFGPGTRLTVT.

V usage is TRBV6-5 and J usage is TRBJ1-4; weak D call: TRBD1 (6 bases). This CDR3 has 15 amino acids. The ends were cut back, 6 bases at V and 3 bases at J, with 14 bases in the middle. Germline V CDR1 and CDR2: MNHEY, SVGAGI. In DNA form, the CDR3 reads TGTGCCAGCAGAACGACAGGTGGTGCTAATGAAAAACTGTTTTTT. It is translated as CASRTTGGANEKLFF.

The chain carries TRBV7-9 and TRBJ1-4; D not certain. This CDR3 region has 17 residues. In germline, CDR1 is SEHNR, CDR2 FQNEAQ (reference sequence). V was clipped by 1 base and J by 5 bases, with 17 bases between them. The CDR3 DNA sequence: TGTGCCAGCAGCTTAGGGTTGCGGGGTCAGTTAAATGAAAAACTGTTTTTT. This translates into CASSLGLRGQLNEKLFF.

The CDR3 DNA reads as TGCGCCAGCAGCGCTACAGCCTACGAGCAGTACTTC. Residues: CASSATAYEQYF. The V and J genes are TRBV5-1 and TRBJ2-7; D unresolved. V lost 4 bases to trimming and J lost 2 bases, with 7 bases between them. The CDR3 sequence is 12 residues long. From germline, CDR1 is SGHRS and CDR2 YFSETQ.

The chain couples TRBV19 to TRBJ2-7, with TRBD2 identical over 11 bases. The length of the CDR3 is 14 residues. Germline lookup yields CDR1 LNHDA and CDR2 SQIVND (reference sequence). Unmatched junction bases numbered 6, after V lost 5 bases and J lost 6 bases. Here the CDR3 reads CASSPLAGVGEQYF. The CDR3 DNA is TGTGCCAGTAGTCCACTAGCGGGAGTCGGCGAGCAGTACTTC.

This chain links TRBV4-3 with TRBJ2-3; 7 bases are a match to TRBD2. Germline V CDR1 and CDR2: LGHNA, YSLEER. The CDR3 spans 17 residues. The J segment lost 2 bases and the V segment lost 3 bases, leaving 11 bases of the junction unmatched. The CDR3 nucleotides are TGCGCCAGCAGCCAGTCTCTAGCGGTTGCTCCCACAGATACGCAGTATTTT. This translates into CASSQSLAVAPTDTQYF.

V gene TRBV27 combines with J gene TRBJ2-7, with D possibly TRBD2 on 6 matching bases. This CDR3 is 13 amino acids long. Trimming removed 10 bases at V and 3 bases at J, with 16 bases between. The germline CDR1 and CDR2 sequences are MNHEY and SMNVEV (reference sequence). The CDR3 sequence: CATGGAAVYEQYF. CDR3 DNA sequence: TGTGCCACCGGGGGAGCAGCTGTCTACGAGCAGTACTTC.

The V and J genes are TRBV28 and TRBJ2-1; 9 bases are shared with TRBD2. The CDR3 runs to 17 residues. Germline assignment: CDR1 MDHEN and CDR2 SYDVKM. V was pared by 2 bases and J by 0 bases, with 5 bases of the junction left unmatched. DNA of the CDR3: TGTGCCAGCAGTTTAGCGGGAGGGTTAAGCTCCTACAATGAGCAGTTCTTC. Translation gives CASSLAGGLSSYNEQFF.

The chain combines TRBV2 with TRBJ1-3; D gene ambiguous. The CDR3 is 16 residues long. V gave up 7 bases and J gave up 2 bases, with 18 bases separating them. The germline V gene has CDR1 SNHLY and CDR2 FYNNEI. The CDR3 reads CASTLAPAAPGNTIYF. CDR3 nucleotide sequence: TGTGCCAGCACCCTAGCCCCGGCAGCCCCTGGAAACACCATATATTTT.

The V call is TRBV9, the J call TRBJ2-7; TRBD1 agrees at 11 bases. V lost 3 bases and J lost 3; bases outside the gene matches: 2. Germline CDR1 is SGDLS and CDR2 is YYNGEE. The CDR3 has 14 residues. CDR3 sequence reads: CASSAGTGGYEQYF. The CDR3 DNA reads as TGTGCCAGCAGCGCCGGGACAGGGGGCTACGAGCAGTACTTC.

The V call is TRBV3-1 (or the pseudogene TRBV3-2), the J call TRBJ2-7; 8 nucleotides match TRBD2. Germline trimming cut 4 bases from V and 4 bases from J; bases unmatched to any gene: 9. The CDR3 contains 15 residues. CDR1 LGHDT and CDR2 YNNKEL come from the germline V gene (reference sequence). The DNA of the CDR3 is TGTGCCAGCAGCCTCAGTGGGGCTAGCGGGTACGAGCAGTACTTC. Translation: CASSLSGASGYEQYF.

The genes are TRBV28 and TRBJ2-7, with a tentative D call TRBD1 (6 bases). V lost 6 bases to trimming and J lost 0 bases, with 9 bases between them. Germline V CDR1 and CDR2: MDHEN, SYDVKM. The CDR3 length is 13 residues. In DNA form, the CDR3 reads TGTGCCAGCAGAGGGGGAATCTCCTACGAGCAGTACTTC. Its translation: CASRGGISYEQYF.

The chain recombines TRBV7-2 with TRBJ1-3; no clear D. V was cut by 7 bases and J by 1 base, with 14 bases left in between. CDR3 size: 15 residues. The germline V gene has CDR1 SGHTA and CDR2 FQGNSA. The CDR3: CASTPDSGSGNTIYF. The CDR3 nucleotides read TGTGCCAGCACCCCCGACTCGGGATCTGGAAACACCATATATTTT.

This chain joins TRBV9 and TRBJ2-7, with 8 bases that match TRBD2. Trimming cost V 1 base and J 0 bases; bases outside gene matches: 6. The CDR3 has 16 residues. From germline, CDR1 is SGDLS and CDR2 YYNGEE. The CDR3 bases are TGTGCCAGCAGCGTATCCGGGAGGGAGGGCTCCTACGAGCAGTACTTC. Translating gives CASSVSGREGSYEQYF. The entire variable domain, with the rest obtained from reference TRBV9 and TRBJ2-7, is as follows: DSGVTQTPKHLITATGQRVTLRCSPRSGDLSVYWYQQSLDQGLQFLIQYYNGEERAKGNILERFSAQQFPDLHSELNLSSLELGDSALYFCASSVSGREGSYEQYFGPGTRLTVT.

J is TRBJ2-5 and V is TRBV24-1; the match to TRBD1 covers 10 bases. V shed 4 bases and J 5 bases; nucleotides not matched to a gene: 6. In germline, CDR1 is KGHDR, CDR2 SFDVKD. CDR3 length: 15 residues. CDR3 DNA sequence: TGTGCCACCAGTGAGCCGGGACAGGGGTTGGAGACCCAGTACTTC. Translating it yields CATSEPGQGLETQYF.

V gene TRBV4-1 combines with J gene TRBJ1-2; maybe TRBD1 (6 bases). The CDR3 covers 18 residues. V was clipped by 3 bases and J by 0 bases, with 20 bases between them. Germline V lookup: CDR1 MGHRA, CDR2 YSYEKL. The DNA for the CDR3 is TGCGCCAGCAGCCACGAGAGGGGGGGAAGACGAACTAACTATGGCTACACCTTC. It encodes CASSHERGGRRTNYGYTF.

V gene TRBV15 combines with J gene TRBJ1-1, with D tentatively TRBD1 (6 bases). The CDR3 sequence is 15 residues long. V was trimmed by 3 bases and J by 3 bases, leaving 14 bases between them. The germline V gene has CDR1 LNHNV and CDR2 YYDKDF (reference sequence). In DNA form, the CDR3 reads TGTGCCACCAGCAGCGAGGGGGTAGGGGACACTGAAGCTTTCTTT. Encoded protein: CATSSEGVGDTEAFF.

This clone was counted a single time. J is TRBJ2-3 and V is TRBV9; 8 bases align to TRBD1. V gave up 0 bases and J gave up 4 bases; unmatched junction bases: 4. The germline CDR1 and CDR2 sequences are SGDLS and YYNGEE. The length of the CDR3 is 15 residues. The CDR3 loop is CASSVAAGGADTQYF. The DNA for the CDR3 is TGTGCCAGCAGCGTAGCTGCAGGGGGCGCAGATACGCAGTATTTT.

The chain is built from TRBV5-1 and TRBJ2-1, with 14 bases identical to TRBD2. V trimming: 2 bases; J trimming: 8 bases; junction bases outside the gene matches: 6. CDR3 length equals 16 residues. CDR1 is SGHRS, CDR2 YFSETQ, per germline. Written as DNA, the CDR3 is TGCGCCAGCAGCTTTGGGACTAGCGGGAGTATGGATGAGCAGTTCTTC. It codes for CASSFGTSGSMDEQFF. Full variable domain (missing parts from reference TRBV5-1 and TRBJ2-1): KAGVTQTPRYLIKTRGQQVTLSCSPISGHRSVSWYQQTPGQGLQFLFEYFSETQRNKGNFPGRFSGRQFSNSRSEMNVSTLELGDSALYLCASSFGTSGSMDEQFFGPGTRLTVL.

The V and J genes are TRBV5-8 and TRBJ2-5; D remains unclear. The CDR3 spans 12 residues. Trimming took 1 base from V and 5 from J, leaving 6 bases between them. From germline, CDR1 is SGHTS and CDR2 YDEGEE. CDR3 sequence: CASSLQRETQYF. The CDR3 DNA reads TGTGCCAGCAGCTTGCAACGGGAGACCCAGTACTTC.

This CDR3 is CASSPRDRDNSPLHF. DNA for the CDR3: TGTGCCAGCAGCCCACGGGACAGGGACAATTCACCCCTCCACTTT. The rearrangement uses TRBV9 and TRBJ1-6; 9 nucleotides align to TRBD1. The CDR3 is 15 amino acids. V lost 4 bases to trimming and J lost 7 bases; unmatched junction nucleotides: 6. From germline, CDR1 is SGDLS and CDR2 YYNGEE.

The V call is TRBV30, the J call TRBJ1-6; tentatively, D is TRBD1 (5 bases). Germline V CDR1 and CDR2: GTSNPN, SVGIG (reference sequence). The CDR3 extends over 13 amino acids. V shed 0 bases and J shed 11 bases, with 11 bases lying between them. The CDR3 coding sequence is TGTGCCTGGAGTGTACAAGCGGGGGCACCCCTCCACTTT. This translates into CAWSVQAGAPLHF.

This chain joins TRBV19 and TRBJ2-7, with D perhaps TRBD1 (6 bases). This CDR3 has 13 amino acids. V lost 3 bases, J lost 2 bases, and 8 bases lay in between. In germline, CDR1 is LNHDA, CDR2 SQIVND (reference sequence). CDR3: CASSMTGPYEQYF. CDR3 DNA sequence: TGTGCCAGTAGTATGACAGGTCCCTACGAGCAGTACTTC. The full variable domain, completed using reference TRBV19 and TRBJ2-7, is DGGITQSPKYLFRKEGQNVTLSCEQNLNHDAMYWYRQDPGQGLRLIYYSQIVNDFQKGDIAEGYSVSREKKESFPLTVTSAQKNPTAFYLCASSMTGPYEQYFGPGTRLTVT.

This clone was recorded a few times. This chain uses TRBV7-9 with TRBJ2-7; 10 bases fit TRBD2. The germline V gene has CDR1 SEHNR and CDR2 FQNEAQ (reference sequence). After removal of 6 bases from V and 6 bases from J, the junction contained 5 bases not matched to a gene. CDR3 size: 13 residues. The CDR3 nucleotides read TGTGCCAGCAGAGCACTAGCGGGAAGCGAGCAGTACTTC. This translates into CASRALAGSEQYF.